The present T cell receptor (beta chain) was sequenced within a study of cytomegalovirus exposure and HLA in healthy donors. Study findings and constraints: Presence/absence analyses assumed roughly uniform sequencing depth across donors, which may not hold. Per a prior analysis, the majority of TCR beta V segments were productive roughly 87% or roughly 30% of the time. Serostatus for CMV was the only available immune exposure information. Looking again later, the authors saw that most CMV-associated TCR beta chains seemed HLA-restricted.

The junction had 7 bases not matched to a gene; V was cut back by 1 base and J by 4 bases. Germline CDR1 reads MGHRA; CDR2 reads YSYEKL. This CDR3 is 15 amino acids long. Notes on this clone: The antigen is undetermined. This CDR3 is also generated by other DNA sequences in the sample.

Vbeta (60) and Jbeta (13) primers were used in the PCR. The repertoire was sequenced with immunoSEQ multiplex PCR; TCRdb's copy has only in-frame clones and lacks some. This table holds about 230,000 clones, roughly 89% found once. This receptor was taken from a woman aged 18-29 years in good health and CMV-seronegative. The V and J genes are TRBV4-1 and TRBJ2-7, with TRBD1 matching 7 bases. The specimen was PBMCs. CDR3 loop: CASSQATGTAYEQYF. The CDR3 DNA is TGCGCCAGCAGCCAAGCAACCGGGACAGCTTACGAGCAGTACTTC.